These 9 T cell receptor beta chains share one sample of origin, sequenced in a study of blood T cell repertoires in COVID-19. Libraries were prepared by immunoSEQ multiplex PCR; TCRdb keeps only in-frame clonotypes and omits some of them. Among 250,000 to 350,000 clones listed, roughly 80% were seen once. Sequenced: peripheral blood. The receptors stem from a human donor with COVID-19, enrolled during active disease. The donor label of this sample is uncertain.

The chain uses TRBV6-5 and TRBJ1-2; D call uncertain. Germline loops: CDR1 MNHEY, CDR2 SVGAGI. CDR3 length equals 13 residues. Trimming pared 7 bases from V and 4 bases from J, leaving 13 bases between. Here the CDR3 DNA reads TGTGCCAGCACTGCCAGGCGGGGCTATGGCTACACCTTC. Protein sequence: CASTARRGYGYTF.

This clone was seen a single time. The J gene is TRBJ2-1, the V gene TRBV5-1; 8 bases are a match to TRBD2. V lost 4 bases, J lost 3 bases, and 9 bases stayed unmatched. The CDR3 sequence is 16 residues long. Germline V gene data show CDR1 as SGHRS and CDR2 as YFSETQ. CDR3 sequence: CASSPTGTRGYNEQFF. The CDR3 DNA sequence: TGCGCCAGCAGCCCCACCGGGACTAGGGGCTACAATGAGCAGTTCTTC.

V gene TRBV25-1 combines with J gene TRBJ2-3; 7 positions match TRBD2. The CDR3 has 15 residues. CDR1 and CDR2 from the germline V gene are MGHDK and SYGVNS. After removal of 3 bases from V and 2 bases from J, the junction contained 5 bases not matched to a gene. In DNA, the CDR3 is TGTGCCAGCAGTGAGCCTAGCGGCTTCACAGATACGCAGTATTTT. It yields the protein CASSEPSGFTDTQYF.

This chain's CDR3 is CASSLVGSRDEQFF. The CDR3 DNA reads TGTGCCAGCAGCCTAGTCGGGAGTAGGGATGAGCAGTTCTTC. This chain links TRBV7-3 with TRBJ2-1, with a possible D match to TRBD2 (6 bases). Germline V gives CDR1 SGHTA, CDR2 FQGTGA. V lost 5 bases and J 8 bases, leaving 16 bases between the germline ends. This CDR3 has 14 residues.

This clone was seen a few times. The CDR3 nucleotides read TGTGCCAGCAGCTTGGGTCAGAATCAGCCCCAGCATTTT. Its translation: CASSLGQNQPQHF. The chain combines TRBV5-4 with TRBJ1-5; no reliable D call. The CDR3 loop spans 13 amino acids. Germline V gives CDR1 SGHNT, CDR2 YYREEE (reference sequence). The ends were cut back, 0 bases at V and 4 bases at J, with 5 bases in the middle.

The chain carries TRBV12-3 or TRBV12-4 and TRBJ2-1, with TRBD1 as a possible D gene (7 bases). The CDR3 runs to 13 residues. Trimming took off 6 bases at V and 12 bases at J, with 18 bases between the two ends. CDR3 residues: CASSQGGGRGQFF. The CDR3 DNA reads as TGTGCCAGCAGCCAAGGAGGGGGCAGGGGGCAGTTCTTC.

The chain recombines TRBV21-1 with TRBJ2-1; the table's D call TRBD1 went unverified against the DNA. TRBV21-1 is a recognized pseudogene. This CDR3 region has 18 residues. CDR3 in amino acids: CASSKARDRLISYNEQFF. DNA of the CDR3: TGTGCCAGCAGCAAAGCGCGGGACAGACTCATCTCCTACAATGAGCAGTTCTTC.

This sequence joins TRBV27 and TRBJ2-1; a weak D match, TRBD1 (6 bases). Trimming left V 5 bases short and J 15 bases short, with 14 bases between. Germline V gene sequence: CDR1 MNHEY, CDR2 SMNVEV (reference sequence). CDR3 size: 11 residues. The CDR3 reads CASSTRDTGFF. The CDR3 DNA reads TGTGCCAGCAGTACCCGGGACACGGGGTTCTTC.

The chain joins TRBV7-9 to TRBJ2-7; 7 bases are a match to TRBD1. Germline-derived CDR1 and CDR2 are SEHNR and FQNEAQ (reference sequence). V lost 3 bases to trimming and J lost 1 base; unmatched junction nucleotides: 0. The CDR3 totals 13 residues. The CDR3 DNA follows: TGTGCCAGCAGCTTGGACAGGTCCTACGAGCAGTACTTC. It encodes CASSLDRSYEQYF. Filled out from reference TRBV7-9 and TRBJ2-7, the complete variable domain reads DTGVSQNPRHKITKRGQNVTFRCDPISEHNRLYWYRQTLGQGPEFLTYFQNEAQLEKSRLLSDRFSAERPKGSFSTLEIQRTEQGDSAMYLCASSLDRSYEQYFGPGTRLTVT.